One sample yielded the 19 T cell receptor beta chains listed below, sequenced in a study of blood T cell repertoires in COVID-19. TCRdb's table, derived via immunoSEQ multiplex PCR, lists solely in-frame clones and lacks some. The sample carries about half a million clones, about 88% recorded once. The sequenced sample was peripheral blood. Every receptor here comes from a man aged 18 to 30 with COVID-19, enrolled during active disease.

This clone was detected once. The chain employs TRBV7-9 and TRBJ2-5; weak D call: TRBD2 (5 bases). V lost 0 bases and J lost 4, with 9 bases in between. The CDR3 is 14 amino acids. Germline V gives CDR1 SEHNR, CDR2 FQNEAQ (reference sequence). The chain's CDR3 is CASSLAGDGETQYF. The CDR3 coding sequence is TGTGCCAGCAGCTTAGCCGGGGATGGAGAGACCCAGTACTTC. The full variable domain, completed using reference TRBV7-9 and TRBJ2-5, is DTGVSQNPRHKITKRGQNVTFRCDPISEHNRLYWYRQTLGQGPEFLTYFQNEAQLEKSRLLSDRFSAERPKGSFSTLEIQRTEQGDSAMYLCASSLAGDGETQYFGPGTRLLVL.

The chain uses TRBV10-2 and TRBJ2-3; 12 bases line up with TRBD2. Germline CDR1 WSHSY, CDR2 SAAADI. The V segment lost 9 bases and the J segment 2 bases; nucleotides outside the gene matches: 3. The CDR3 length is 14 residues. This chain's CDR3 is CASGLAGLTDTQYF. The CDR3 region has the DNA TGCGCCAGTGGACTAGCGGGGCTCACAGATACGCAGTATTTT.

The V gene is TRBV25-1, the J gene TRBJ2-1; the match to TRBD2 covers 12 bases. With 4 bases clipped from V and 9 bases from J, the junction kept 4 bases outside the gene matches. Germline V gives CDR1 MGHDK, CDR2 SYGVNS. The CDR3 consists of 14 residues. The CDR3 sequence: CASSGLAGVAEQFF. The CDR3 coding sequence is TGTGCCAGCAGTGGACTAGCGGGAGTTGCTGAGCAGTTCTTC.

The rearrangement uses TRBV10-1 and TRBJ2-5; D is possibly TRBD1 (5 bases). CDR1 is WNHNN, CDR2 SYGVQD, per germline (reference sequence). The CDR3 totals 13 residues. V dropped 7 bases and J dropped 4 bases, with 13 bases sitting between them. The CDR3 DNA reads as TGCGCCAGCATCCAGGGCCACCTAGAGACCCAGTACTTC. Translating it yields CASIQGHLETQYF.

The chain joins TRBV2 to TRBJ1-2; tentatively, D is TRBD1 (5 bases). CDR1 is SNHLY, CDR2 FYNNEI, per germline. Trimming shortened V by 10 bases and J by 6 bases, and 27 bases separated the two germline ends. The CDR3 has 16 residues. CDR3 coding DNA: TGTGCCACAGTCAAGGAGGGACTGAATCTGTATGATGGCTACACCTTC. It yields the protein CATVKEGLNLYDGYTF.

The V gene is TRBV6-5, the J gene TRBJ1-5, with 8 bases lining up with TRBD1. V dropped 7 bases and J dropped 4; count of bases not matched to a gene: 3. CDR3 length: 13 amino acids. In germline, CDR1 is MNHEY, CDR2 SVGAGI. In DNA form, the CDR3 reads TGTGCCAGCAAGGGACAGGAAAATCAGCCCCAGCATTTT. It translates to CASKGQENQPQHF.

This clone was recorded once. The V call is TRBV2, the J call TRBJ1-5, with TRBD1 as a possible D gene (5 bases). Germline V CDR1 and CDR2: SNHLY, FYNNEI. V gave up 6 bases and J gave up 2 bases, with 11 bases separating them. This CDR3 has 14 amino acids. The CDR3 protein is CASRQDRGNQPQHF. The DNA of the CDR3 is TGTGCCAGCAGACAGGATAGGGGCAATCAGCCCCAGCATTTT.

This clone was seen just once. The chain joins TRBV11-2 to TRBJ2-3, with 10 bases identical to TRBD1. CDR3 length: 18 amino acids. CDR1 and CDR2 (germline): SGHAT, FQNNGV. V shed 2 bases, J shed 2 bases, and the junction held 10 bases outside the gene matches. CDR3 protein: CASSLLSVGTGVTDTQYF. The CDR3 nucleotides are TGTGCCAGCAGCTTATTGTCGGTCGGGACAGGGGTCACAGATACGCAGTATTTT.

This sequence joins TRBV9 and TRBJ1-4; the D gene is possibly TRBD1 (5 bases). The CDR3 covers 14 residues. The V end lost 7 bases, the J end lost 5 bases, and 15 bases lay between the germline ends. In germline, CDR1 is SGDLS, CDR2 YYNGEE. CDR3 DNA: TGTGCCAGCTCCAGGGAGGTACCCAATGAAAAACTGTTTTTT. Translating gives CASSREVPNEKLFF. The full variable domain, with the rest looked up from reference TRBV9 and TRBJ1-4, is DSGVTQTPKHLITATGQRVTLRCSPRSGDLSVYWYQQSLDQGLQFLIQYYNGEERAKGNILERFSAQQFPDLHSELNLSSLELGDSALYFCASSREVPNEKLFFGSGTQLSVL.

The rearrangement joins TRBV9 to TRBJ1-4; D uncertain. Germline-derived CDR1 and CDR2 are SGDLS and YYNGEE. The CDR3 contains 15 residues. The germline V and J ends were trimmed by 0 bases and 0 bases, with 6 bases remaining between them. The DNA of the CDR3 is TGTGCCAGCAGCGTAGGGGCAGCAACTAATGAAAAACTGTTTTTT. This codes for CASSVGAATNEKLFF.

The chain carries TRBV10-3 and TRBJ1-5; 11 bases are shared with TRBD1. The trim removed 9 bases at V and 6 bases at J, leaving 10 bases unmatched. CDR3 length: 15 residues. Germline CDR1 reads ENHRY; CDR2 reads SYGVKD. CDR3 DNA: TGTGCCATTTCCGGGACAGGGGGATTTGGTCAGCCCCAGCATTTT. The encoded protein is CAISGTGGFGQPQHF.

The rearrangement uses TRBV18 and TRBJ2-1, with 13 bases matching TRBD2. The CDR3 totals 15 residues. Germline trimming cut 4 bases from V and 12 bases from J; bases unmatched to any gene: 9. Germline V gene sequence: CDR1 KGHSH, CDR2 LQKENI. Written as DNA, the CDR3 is TGTGCCAGCTCACAAGGACTAGCGGGAGAAATAGTGCAGTTCTTC. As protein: CASSQGLAGEIVQFF.

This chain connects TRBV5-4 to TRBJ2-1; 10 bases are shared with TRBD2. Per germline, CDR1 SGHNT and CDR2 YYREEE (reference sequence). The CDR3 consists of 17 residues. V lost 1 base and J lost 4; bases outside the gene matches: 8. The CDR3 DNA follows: TGTGCCAGCAGCTTGCCTAGCGGGGGCAAGAGGTACAATGAGCAGTTCTTC. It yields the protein CASSLPSGGKRYNEQFF.

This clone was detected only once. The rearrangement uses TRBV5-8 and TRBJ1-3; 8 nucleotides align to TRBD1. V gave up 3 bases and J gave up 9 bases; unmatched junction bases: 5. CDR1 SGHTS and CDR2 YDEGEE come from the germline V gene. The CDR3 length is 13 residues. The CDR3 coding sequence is TGTGCCAGCAGCTCGACAGGGGTTACCACCATATATTTT. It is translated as CASSSTGVTTIYF.

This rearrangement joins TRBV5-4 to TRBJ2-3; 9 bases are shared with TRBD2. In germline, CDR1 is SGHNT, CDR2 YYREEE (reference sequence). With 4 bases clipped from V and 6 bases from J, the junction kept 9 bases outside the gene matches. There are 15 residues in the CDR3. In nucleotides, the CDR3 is TGTGCCAGCAGCCCGACTAGCGGAGAGCGCGATACGCAGTATTTT. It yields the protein CASSPTSGERDTQYF.

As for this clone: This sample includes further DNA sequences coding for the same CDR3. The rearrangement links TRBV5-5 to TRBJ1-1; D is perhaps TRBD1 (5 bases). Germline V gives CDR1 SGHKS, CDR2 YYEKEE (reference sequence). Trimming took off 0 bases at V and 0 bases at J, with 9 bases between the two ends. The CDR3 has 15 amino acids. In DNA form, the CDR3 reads TGTGCCAGCAGCTTGGCCGGGGGACTGAACACTGAAGCTTTCTTT. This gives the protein CASSLAGGLNTEAFF.

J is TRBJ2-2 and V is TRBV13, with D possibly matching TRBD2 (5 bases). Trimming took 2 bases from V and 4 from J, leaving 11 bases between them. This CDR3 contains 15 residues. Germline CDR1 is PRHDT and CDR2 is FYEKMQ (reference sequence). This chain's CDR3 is CASSLQVRGTGELFF. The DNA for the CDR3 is TGTGCCAGCAGCTTACAGGTTCGGGGCACCGGGGAGCTGTTTTTT.

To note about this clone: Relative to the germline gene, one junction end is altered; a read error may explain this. Written as DNA, the CDR3 is TGTGCCTTCGCCGGGACAGGGGGCTACTATGAGCAGTTCTTC. Its protein is CAFAGTGGYYEQFF. The chain recombines TRBV5-4 with TRBJ2-1; TRBD1 agrees at 12 bases. The germline gives CDR1 SGHNT, CDR2 YYREEE (reference sequence). This CDR3 has 14 amino acids.

The CDR3 DNA sequence: TGTGCCAGCAGCCAAGGGGGCGTAAAACTGTTTTTT. Translation: CASSQGGVKLFF. The chain links TRBV3-1 (or the pseudogene TRBV3-2) to TRBJ1-4; D may be TRBD1 (5 bases). V lost 1 base and J 10 bases, leaving 7 bases between the germline ends. Per germline, CDR1 LGHDT and CDR2 YNNKEL (reference sequence). This CDR3 comprises 12 residues.